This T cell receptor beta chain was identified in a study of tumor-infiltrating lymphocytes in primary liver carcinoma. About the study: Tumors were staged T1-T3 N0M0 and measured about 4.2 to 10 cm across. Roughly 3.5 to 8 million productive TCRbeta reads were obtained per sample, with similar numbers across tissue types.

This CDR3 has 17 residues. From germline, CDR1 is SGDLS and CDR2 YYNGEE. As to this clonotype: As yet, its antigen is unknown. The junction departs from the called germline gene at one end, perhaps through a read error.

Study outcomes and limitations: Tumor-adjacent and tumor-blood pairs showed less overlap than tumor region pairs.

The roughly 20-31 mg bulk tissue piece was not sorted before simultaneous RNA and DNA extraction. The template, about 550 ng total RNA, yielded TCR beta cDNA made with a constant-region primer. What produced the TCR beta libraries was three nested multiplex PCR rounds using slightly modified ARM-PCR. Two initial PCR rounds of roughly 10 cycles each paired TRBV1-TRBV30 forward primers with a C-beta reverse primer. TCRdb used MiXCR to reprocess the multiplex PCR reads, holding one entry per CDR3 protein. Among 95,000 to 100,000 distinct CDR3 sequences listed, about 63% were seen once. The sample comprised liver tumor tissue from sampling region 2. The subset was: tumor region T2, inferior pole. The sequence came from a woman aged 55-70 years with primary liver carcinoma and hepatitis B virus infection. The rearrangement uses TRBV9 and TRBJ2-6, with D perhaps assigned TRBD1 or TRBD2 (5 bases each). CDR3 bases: TGTGTCAGCAACACGGGGACCGGAGGCTCTGGGGCCAACGTCCTGACTTTC. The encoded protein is CVSNTGTGGSGANVLTF.